This T cell receptor (beta chain) emerged from a study of cytomegalovirus exposure and HLA in healthy donors. Looking at the study overall: A later analysis reported the same platform for the 100 to 150 validation repertoires and the 666 first-cohort repertoires.

Study-level results: Listed as cytomegalovirus-associated were 150 or so TCR beta chains. Subsequent analysis showed first-cohort TCR clusters tending to co-occur in more than 90 validation repertoires.

Assay: immunoSEQ multiplex PCR; the TCRdb copy retains only in-frame clones and omits some. In the table there are approximately 300,000 clones, about nine tenths of which are singletons. On this clone: Antigen: not known.

The germline V gene has CDR1 SQVTM and CDR2 ANQGSEA. V dropped 7 bases and J dropped 1; count of bases not matched to a gene: 13. The CDR3 has 16 amino acids. The donors were part of the validation cohort of roughly 130 subjects. That cohort was separate from the first cohort, which comprised 670 or so subjects. V and J are TRBV29-1 and TRBJ2-4; TRBD1 matches at 7 bases. The sequencing sample was made of PBMCs. The source is a woman aged 18-29 years in good health and CMV-seronegative. The CDR3 nucleotides read TGCAGCGCCCAGGTAAACAGGGGTCCGGCCAAAAACATTCAGTACTTC. Its protein is CSAQVNRGPAKNIQYF. Based on the CDR3 plus reference TRBV29-1 and TRBJ2-4, the full variable domain is SAVISQKPSRDICQRGTSLTIQCQVDSQVTMMFWYRQQPGQSLTLIATANQGSEATYESGFVIDKFPISRPNLTFSTLTVSNMSPEDSSIYLCSAQVNRGPAKNIQYFGAGTRLSVL.